The 10 T cell receptor beta chains presented below share a single source sample, sequenced in a study of blood T cell repertoires in COVID-19 (dated by TCRdb to the early 2020s). The library was produced with the immunoSEQ multiplex PCR assay. Held by TCRdb, this immuneACCESS table contains in-frame sequences only and omits some clones. Under half of the omission traces to an unresolved V gene where checked; the cause of the rest is unknown. The sample includes 200,000 or so clones, with 88% observed a single time. Approximately 3.7% of the sample lies in the top ten. Sequenced material: PBMCs or T cells enriched from blood (not recorded which). These receptor sequences come from a woman in her twenties or thirties who had been exposed to COVID-19.

The rearrangement joins TRBV2 to TRBJ1-3; weak D call: TRBD1 (5 bases). The CDR3 totals 15 residues. The V and J ends lost 5 bases and 0 bases respectively, with 11 bases between them. The germline gives CDR1 SNHLY, CDR2 FYNNEI. The CDR3 protein is CASSSQGISGNTIYF. The CDR3 DNA reads as TGTGCCAGCAGTTCCCAGGGTATCTCTGGAAACACCATATATTTT.

The gene calls are TRBV9 and TRBJ2-3, with 9 bases aligning to TRBD2. CDR3 length: 15 amino acids. From germline, CDR1 is SGDLS and CDR2 YYNGEE. With V trimmed by 0 bases and J by 2 bases, 1 base remained unmatched. The CDR3 DNA reads as TGTGCCAGCAGCGTAGGGACTAGCGTCACAGATACGCAGTATTTT. Protein sequence: CASSVGTSVTDTQYF.

The chain has TRBV9 and TRBJ1-1, with D unresolved. Trimming left V 3 bases short and J 0 bases short, with 9 bases between. Germline CDR1 and CDR2: SGDLS and YYNGEE. The CDR3 contains 14 residues. Here the CDR3 reads CASSGTALNTEAFF. CDR3 in DNA: TGTGCCAGCAGCGGCACAGCCCTGAACACTGAAGCTTTCTTT.

V and J are TRBV5-5 and TRBJ1-6; 9 nucleotides agree with TRBD1. The CDR3 loop spans 17 amino acids. Per germline, CDR1 SGHKS and CDR2 YYEKEE (reference sequence). J lost 7 bases, V lost 0 bases, and 8 bases had no gene match. CDR3 residues: CASSLVGTGSRNSPLHF. CDR3 sequence (DNA): TGTGCCAGCAGCTTGGTAGGGACAGGGTCCCGAAATTCACCCCTCCACTTT.

The chain couples TRBV27 to TRBJ2-5; 7 positions agree with TRBD1. Trimming took 5 bases from V and 1 from J; bases not matched to a gene: 19. In germline, CDR1 is MNHEY, CDR2 SMNVEV (reference sequence). The CDR3 has 19 amino acids. The DNA for the CDR3 is TGTGCCAGCAGTCTTCACACACCGTTCGGGACAGCTAGCCAAGAGACCCAGTACTTC. Translation: CASSLHTPFGTASQETQYF.

The rearrangement links TRBV2 to TRBJ2-7; the D gene is possibly TRBD2 (5 bases). The ends were cut back, 2 bases at V and 2 bases at J, with 10 bases in the middle. CDR3 size: 14 residues. Germline V gene sequence: CDR1 SNHLY, CDR2 FYNNEI. CDR3 in amino acids: CASSEPTNPYEQYF. DNA of the CDR3: TGTGCCAGCAGTGAACCGACTAACCCCTACGAGCAGTACTTC.

This clone occurred once. V and J are TRBV9 and TRBJ2-3; 7 bases line up with TRBD2. Germline V gene data show CDR1 as SGDLS and CDR2 as YYNGEE. V trimming: 4 bases; J trimming: 2 bases; junction bases outside the gene matches: 7. The CDR3 has 15 amino acids. CDR3 nucleotide sequence: TGTGCCAGCAGCCCAAGGCGGGGGTACACAGATACGCAGTATTTT. Protein product: CASSPRRGYTDTQYF. Supplemented by reference TRBV9 and TRBJ2-3, the full variable domain reads DSGVTQTPKHLITATGQRVTLRCSPRSGDLSVYWYQQSLDQGLQFLIQYYNGEERAKGNILERFSAQQFPDLHSELNLSSLELGDSALYFCASSPRRGYTDTQYFGPGTRLTVL.

V is TRBV5-6 and J is TRBJ2-1, with 9 bases matching TRBD2. Germline-derived CDR1 and CDR2 are SGHDT and YYEEEE. Unmatched junction bases numbered 0, after V lost 2 bases and J lost 9 bases. The CDR3 length is 12 residues. The CDR3 loop is CASSLAGGEQFF. The CDR3 DNA sequence: TGTGCCAGCAGCTTAGCGGGAGGTGAGCAGTTCTTC.

The chain recombines TRBV5-1 with TRBJ2-7; 8 nucleotides agree with TRBD2. This CDR3 contains 15 residues. CDR1 and CDR2 (germline): SGHRS, YFSETQ. Losses at the gene ends were 8 bases for V and 0 bases for J; bases not matched to a gene: 10. For the CDR3, the DNA is TGCGCCAGTAAGAGTCAGCGGGGGCTCTCCTACGAGCAGTACTTC. It yields the protein CASKSQRGLSYEQYF.

This chain links TRBV19 with TRBJ2-7; the match to TRBD2 covers 11 bases. Per germline, CDR1 LNHDA and CDR2 SQIVND (reference sequence). After removal of 6 bases from V and 3 bases from J, the junction contained 7 bases not matched to a gene. CDR3 length: 15 amino acids. Written as DNA, the CDR3 is TGTGCCAGTAGCCTTGGACTAGCGGGTGGCTACGAGCAGTACTTC. As protein: CASSLGLAGGYEQYF.